This T cell receptor (beta chain) was found in a study of blood T cell repertoires in COVID-19. The wider study: The study drew acute and convalescent COVID-19 samples from the United States, Italy and Spain.

Those enrolled in Seattle joined during active infection and were followed longitudinally afterward. The CDR3 runs 14 residues. V lost 5 bases, J lost 4 bases, and 14 bases lay in between. Germline CDR1 is SEHNR and CDR2 is FQNEAQ (reference sequence). Sequencing used immunoSEQ multiplex PCR; TCRdb keeps in-frame clones, though not all of them. The sample includes about 250,000 clones, about nine tenths of them seen just once. The receptor was derived from a man aged 25 to 40 with COVID-19, enrolled during active disease. Sequenced material: peripheral blood. V gene TRBV7-9 combines with J gene TRBJ1-2, with D maybe TRBD1 (6 bases). The CDR3 protein is CASSIHGQFYGYTF. DNA of the CDR3: TGTGCCAGCAGCATTCACGGACAGTTCTATGGCTACACCTTC.